These 21 T cell receptor beta chains were all obtained from the same sample, sequenced in a study of blood T cell repertoires in COVID-19 (dated by TCRdb to between 2020 and 2021). The library was obtained by the immunoSEQ multiplex PCR assay. The source is immuneACCESS, and TCRdb retained only in-frame sequences with V and J called. Part of the clones is not carried over; for the studies checked, unresolved V genes explain less than half of this, and the remainder is unexplained. The sample table shows approximately 50,000 clones, and 75% to 85% are seen once. Approximately 7.1% of the sample lies in the top ten. The sequenced sample was peripheral blood. These receptors were taken from a human donor in a cohort sampled during active COVID-19.

This CDR3 is CASRPGTGAYGYTF. CDR3 nucleotide sequence: TGTGCCAGCAGGCCCGGGACAGGGGCCTATGGCTACACCTTC. The chain uses TRBV6-5 and TRBJ1-2, with 10 positions matching TRBD1. This CDR3 is built from 14 residues. CDR1 is MNHEY, CDR2 SVGAGI, per germline. After removal of 6 bases from V and 4 bases from J, the junction contained 5 bases not matched to a gene.

J is TRBJ2-7 and V is TRBV7-2, with TRBD1 matching over 8 bases. From germline, CDR1 is SGHTA and CDR2 FQGNSA. V lost 1 base and J lost 2; bases outside the gene matches: 1. This CDR3 contains 14 residues. CDR3 loop: CASSLGQGTYEQYF. DNA of the CDR3: TGTGCCAGCAGCTTAGGACAGGGGACCTACGAGCAGTACTTC.

V and J are TRBV29-1 and TRBJ2-3; 7 bases fit TRBD1. The CDR3 sequence is 12 residues long. Germline assignment: CDR1 SQVTM and CDR2 ANQGSEA. J was trimmed by 6 bases and V by 8 bases; bases with no gene match: 8. CDR3 loop: CSTGQVGDTQYF. CDR3 DNA: TGCAGCACTGGACAGGTGGGGGATACGCAGTATTTT.

A few counts support this clone. This chain connects TRBV2 to TRBJ1-3, with D perhaps matching TRBD1 (5 bases). V lost 1 base and J 4 bases, leaving 11 bases between the germline ends. The CDR3 loop spans 15 amino acids. Germline V gives CDR1 SNHLY, CDR2 FYNNEI. The CDR3 region has the DNA TGTGCCAGCAGTGAAGGCATCAGGGCGGGAAACACCATATATTTT. It specifies CASSEGIRAGNTIYF.

The chain has TRBV5-6 and TRBJ2-1; D perhaps matches TRBD2 (5 bases). The CDR3 is 14 residues long. Germline V gene sequence: CDR1 SGHDT, CDR2 YYEEEE. V was trimmed by 4 bases and J by 6 bases, leaving 14 bases between them. The chain's CDR3 is CASSTPLGPNEQFF. DNA of the CDR3: TGTGCCAGCAGCACCCCACTAGGGCCCAATGAGCAGTTCTTC.

This clone was recorded once. J is TRBJ1-3 and V is TRBV19; D ambiguous. The germline V gene has CDR1 LNHDA and CDR2 SQIVND (reference sequence). V was shortened by 7 bases and J by 6 bases, with 10 bases between the two germline ends. This CDR3 spans 12 amino acids. The CDR3 is CASNEGANTIYF. CDR3 in DNA: TGTGCCAGTAACGAGGGAGCAAACACCATATATTTT. Using reference TRBV19 and TRBJ1-3 for the parts outside the CDR3, the full variable domain is DGGITQSPKYLFRKEGQNVTLSCEQNLNHDAMYWYRQDPGQGLRLIYYSQIVNDFQKGDIAEGYSVSREKKESFPLTVTSAQKNPTAFYLCASNEGANTIYFGEGSWLTVV.

The rearrangement joins TRBV6-2 or TRBV6-3 to TRBJ2-3; D possibly corresponds to TRBD2 (5 bases). CDR3 size: 13 residues. Germline CDR1 is MNHEY and CDR2 is SVGEGT. V dropped 0 bases and J dropped 11 bases, with 12 bases sitting between them. The CDR3 DNA is TGTGCCAGCAGTTACTCGGGTAGCGTTCAGCAGTATTTT. It is translated as CASSYSGSVQQYF.

This clone has a single count. V is TRBV7-9 and J is TRBJ2-7; 7 positions agree with TRBD1. V was pared by 3 bases and J by 0 bases, with 8 bases of the junction left unmatched. Germline CDR1 SEHNR, CDR2 FQNEAQ (reference sequence). There are 16 residues in the CDR3. The DNA of the CDR3 is TGTGCCAGCAGCTTTTTGTGGCAGGGGGTCTCCTACGAGCAGTACTTC. This sequence encodes CASSFLWQGVSYEQYF.

The CDR3 DNA reads as TGTGCCAGCTCACCAGGGTTAGCTGAAAAACTGTTTTTT. This translates into CASSPGLAEKLFF. V usage is TRBV18 and J usage is TRBJ1-4; D unresolved. V shed 2 bases and J shed 7 bases, with 8 bases lying between them. The CDR3 extends over 13 amino acids. Germline CDR1 and CDR2: KGHSH and LQKENI.

The rearrangement uses TRBV7-3 and TRBJ2-5; D not resolved. V dropped 2 bases and J dropped 5 bases, with 9 bases sitting between them. This CDR3 spans 13 amino acids. Germline V gene data show CDR1 as SGHTA and CDR2 as FQGTGA. The CDR3 spells CASSLEYGETQYF. As DNA, the CDR3 is TGTGCCAGCAGCTTAGAATACGGGGAGACCCAGTACTTC.

V gene TRBV6-5 combines with J gene TRBJ1-5; TRBD1 might be the D (6 bases). Germline V gene sequence: CDR1 MNHEY, CDR2 SVGAGI. The CDR3 length is 16 residues. The ends were cut back, 0 bases at V and 4 bases at J, with 13 bases in the middle. CDR3 sequence (DNA): TGTGCCAGCAGTTACTCAAGGGGGGGCGCAAATCAGCCCCAGCATTTT. Translated: CASSYSRGGANQPQHF.

The chain links TRBV29-1 to TRBJ2-7, with 9 bases identical to TRBD2. The CDR3 is 14 residues long. V lost 1 base to trimming and J lost 3 bases; unmatched junction nucleotides: 4. Per the germline V gene, CDR1 is SQVTM and CDR2 is ANQGSEA. Here the CDR3 reads CSVEGTSEGYEQYF. CDR3 nucleotide sequence: TGCAGCGTTGAAGGGACTAGCGAGGGCTACGAGCAGTACTTC.

The chain links TRBV9 to TRBJ2-7, with 7 bases that match TRBD1. This CDR3 has 14 residues. CDR1 is SGDLS and CDR2 is YYNGEE in the germline V gene. J was trimmed by 3 bases and V by 3 bases; bases with no gene match: 6. As DNA, the CDR3 is TGTGCCAGCAGCGCGGCCGGGACAGACTACGAGCAGTACTTC. It yields the protein CASSAAGTDYEQYF.

The chain links TRBV6-2 or TRBV6-3 to TRBJ1-1, with D perhaps matching TRBD1 (5 bases). The CDR3 length is 18 residues. V lost 0 bases and J lost 0, with 17 bases in between. CDR1 is MNHEY, CDR2 SVGEGT, per germline. The CDR3 here is CASSYSGQPGRMNTEAFF. DNA for the CDR3: TGTGCCAGCAGTTACTCGGGGCAGCCCGGGCGTATGAACACTGAAGCTTTCTTT.

This clone was found once. The chain joins TRBV28 to TRBJ1-2; 7 bases line up with TRBD1. V was clipped by 6 bases and J by 5 bases; unmatched bases: 12. Germline CDR1 MDHEN, CDR2 SYDVKM. The length of the CDR3 is 15 residues. The CDR3 DNA reads TGTGCCAGCAGCCCGCCCGGGACAGTTGCATATGGCTACACCTTC. As protein: CASSPPGTVAYGYTF.

The rearrangement uses TRBV28 and TRBJ2-6; tentative D call: TRBD1 (6 bases). Trimming pared 1 base from V and 0 bases from J, leaving 10 bases between. Germline CDR1 is MDHEN and CDR2 is SYDVKM. CDR3 length: 17 amino acids. Here the CDR3 DNA reads TGTGCCAGCAGTTTATTCGGACAGAACTCTGGGGCCAACGTCCTGACTTTC. Its translation: CASSLFGQNSGANVLTF. Full variable domain (rest looked up from reference TRBV28 and TRBJ2-6): DVKVTQSSRYLVKRTGEKVFLECVQDMDHENMFWYRQDPGLGLRLIYFSYDVKMKEKGDIPEGYSVSREKKERFSLILESASTNQTSMYLCASSLFGQNSGANVLTFGAGSRLTVL.

The genes are TRBV9 and TRBJ2-5, with D perhaps TRBD2 (5 bases). Trimming removed 0 bases from V and 4 bases from J, with 16 bases in between. Germline lookup yields CDR1 SGDLS and CDR2 YYNGEE. This CDR3 contains 16 residues. DNA of the CDR3: TGTGCCAGCAGCGTAGGTGGAGGCCGATCCGGAGAGACCCAGTACTTC. This encodes CASSVGGGRSGETQYF. The entire variable domain, with the rest obtained from reference TRBV9 and TRBJ2-5, is as follows: DSGVTQTPKHLITATGQRVTLRCSPRSGDLSVYWYQQSLDQGLQFLIQYYNGEERAKGNILERFSAQQFPDLHSELNLSSLELGDSALYFCASSVGGGRSGETQYFGPGTRLLVL.

V gene TRBV18 combines with J gene TRBJ1-2, with D unresolved. The germline V and J ends were trimmed by 3 bases and 0 bases, with 5 bases remaining between them. The CDR3 runs to 13 residues. In germline, CDR1 is KGHSH, CDR2 LQKENI. The CDR3 DNA sequence: TGTGCCAGCTCACCGGAGGCTAACTATGGCTACACCTTC. Its protein product is CASSPEANYGYTF.

This clone occurred once. The chain links TRBV9 to TRBJ1-6; D gene uncertain. The CDR3 has 15 residues. V was cut by 0 bases and J by 0 bases, with 4 bases left in between. CDR1 SGDLS and CDR2 YYNGEE come from the germline V gene. The DNA of the CDR3 is TGTGCCAGCAGCGTAGGGAGCTCCTATAATTCACCCCTCCACTTT. Its protein is CASSVGSSYNSPLHF.

V and J are TRBV12-3 or TRBV12-4 and TRBJ2-1, with TRBD2 matching 10 bases. The CDR3 runs 13 residues. The V and J ends lost 9 bases and 6 bases, in that order; junction bases with no gene match: 5. In nucleotides, the CDR3 is TGTGCCAGTACACTAGCGGGGCTCAATGAGCAGTTCTTC. Protein: CASTLAGLNEQFF.

This chain links TRBV13 with TRBJ2-7, with 7 bases that match TRBD2. J gave up 3 bases and V 7 bases, and 15 bases lay outside the gene matches. Germline CDR1 and CDR2: PRHDT and FYEKMQ (reference sequence). The CDR3 runs to 16 residues. The CDR3 protein is CASTLLGGRANYEQYF. In DNA, the CDR3 is TGTGCCAGCACCCTTTTGGGGGGGAGGGCGAACTACGAGCAGTACTTC.